The 9 T cell receptor beta chains listed next were all sequenced from one sample in a study of cytomegalovirus exposure and HLA in healthy donors. The data were produced by immunoSEQ multiplex PCR, yet TCRdb's version contains in-frame clones alone and is incomplete. The sample lists roughly 75,000 clones, roughly 95% occurring once. Input material: PBMCs. The receptors derive from a young woman in good health and CMV-seropositive.

This chain joins TRBV5-4 and TRBJ1-2; no definite D call. Per the germline V gene, CDR1 is SGHNT and CDR2 is YYREEE (reference sequence). This CDR3 is built from 15 residues. V was trimmed by 1 base and J by 10 bases, leaving 20 bases between them. CDR3 nucleotide sequence: TGTGCCAGCAGCTTGTATGGGAGCCTCAGATTTTTCTACACCTTC. Translating it yields CASSLYGSLRFFYTF.

This clone was picked up one time. The chain recombines TRBV19 with TRBJ2-3; 7 bases line up with TRBD1. CDR1 is LNHDA, CDR2 SQIVND, per germline (reference sequence). V lost 5 bases and J lost 1; bases outside the gene matches: 3. The CDR3 extends over 14 amino acids. The CDR3 nucleotides are TGTGCCAGTAGTTCCGGACAGGGCACAGATACGCAGTATTTT. Protein: CASSSGQGTDTQYF.

The gene calls are TRBV2 and TRBJ2-7; 8 bases are shared with TRBD2. The assigned J gene may be wrong: the sequence end matches TRBJ2-5 better. The length of the CDR3 is 15 residues. Germline loops: CDR1 SNHLY, CDR2 FYNNEI. For the CDR3, the DNA is TGTGCCAGCAGTGAACAGCGGGAGTACGGGGAGACCCAGTACTTC. Its protein is CASSEQREYGETQYF.

This chain links TRBV21-1 with TRBJ1-4. TRBV21-1 is flagged as a pseudogene. The CDR3 covers 11 residues. The CDR3 DNA reads as TGTGCCAGCAGCTACGGGGAAAAACTGTTTTTT. Translating gives CASSYGEKLFF.

V is TRBV7-9 and J is TRBJ2-2; tentatively, D is TRBD2 (5 bases). This CDR3 has 18 amino acids. Trimming took off 4 bases at V and 0 bases at J, with 18 bases between the two ends. CDR1 and CDR2 from the germline V gene are SEHNR and FQNEAQ (reference sequence). This CDR3 reads CASSYWLGGQSNTGELFF. In nucleotides, the CDR3 is TGTGCCAGCAGCTATTGGCTAGGAGGTCAGTCGAACACCGGGGAGCTGTTTTTT.

V is TRBV7-6 and J is TRBJ2-1; the match to TRBD2 covers 11 bases. Germline-derived CDR1 and CDR2 are SGHVS and FNYEAQ. The CDR3 covers 16 residues. The trim removed 2 bases at V and 6 bases at J, leaving 6 bases unmatched. The chain's CDR3 is CASSLLGSGGANEQFF. In DNA, the CDR3 is TGTGCCAGCAGCTTATTAGGTAGCGGGGGGGCCAATGAGCAGTTCTTC.

The V gene is TRBV7-9, the J gene TRBJ2-2; 9 bases line up with TRBD1. The CDR3 covers 16 residues. Trimming took 7 bases from V and 0 from J; bases not matched to a gene: 6. CDR1 and CDR2 from the germline V gene are SEHNR and FQNEAQ (reference sequence). CDR3 region: CASNRGQGSNTGELFF. The CDR3 DNA reads as TGTGCCAGCAACCGGGGACAGGGCTCGAACACCGGGGAGCTGTTTTTT.

The chain couples TRBV28 to TRBJ2-3; TRBD2 aligns across 8 bases. CDR1 is MDHEN and CDR2 is SYDVKM in the germline V gene. Trimming took 7 bases from V and 5 from J; bases not matched to a gene: 11. The CDR3 has 15 residues. The CDR3 nucleotides are TGTGCCAGCAAGGAAGCGGGAGTACGTGAAGATACGCAGTATTTT. Translating it yields CASKEAGVREDTQYF.

The chain uses TRBV29-1 and TRBJ1-1, with 7 nucleotides matching TRBD1. The CDR3 has 12 amino acids. Germline V gene data show CDR1 as SQVTM and CDR2 as ANQGSEA. With 7 bases clipped from V and 9 bases from J, the junction kept 11 bases outside the gene matches. The CDR3 bases are TGCAGCGCCAAGGACCAGGGGGAGAAAGCTTTCTTT. It translates to CSAKDQGEKAFF.